A selection of T cell receptor beta chains follows, all from one sample in a study of cytomegalovirus exposure and HLA in healthy donors. Profiling relied on immunoSEQ multiplex PCR, and the TCRdb table lists in-frame clones only, not all of them. The table includes roughly 250,000 clones, approximately 86% detected once. The specimen was PBMCs. The receptors were gathered from a woman aged 25 to 45 in good health and CMV-seropositive. The CDR3 runs from the conserved cysteine through the conserved F or W. The order of the fields is J gene, V gene, CDR3 protein.

j_gene: TRBJ2-5; v_gene: TRBV27; CDR3aa: CASSSLAVQRGETQYF
j_gene: TRBJ1-2; v_gene: TRBV7-9; CDR3aa: CASSLQGYYGYTF
j_gene: TRBJ2-7; v_gene: TRBV7-9; CDR3aa: CASSSPGLAGALYF
j_gene: TRBJ1-1; v_gene: TRBV6-6; CDR3aa: CASTQGQDTEAFF
j_gene: TRBJ2-7; v_gene: TRBV2; CDR3aa: CASSLDRAGEQYF
j_gene: TRBJ1-1; v_gene: TRBV27; CDR3aa: CASMSVTEAFF
j_gene: TRBJ2-3; v_gene: TRBV19; CDR3aa: CASSRVAGSTDTQYF
j_gene: TRBJ2-5; v_gene: TRBV6-5; CDR3aa: CASSYSLRRETQYF
j_gene: TRBJ2-1; v_gene: TRBV15; CDR3aa: CATSRGLAGTYEQFF
j_gene: TRBJ2-7; v_gene: TRBV6-1; CDR3aa: CASSTGTRGYEQYF
j_gene: TRBJ2-7; v_gene: TRBV27; CDR3aa: CASRISGNYEQYF
j_gene: TRBJ2-2; v_gene: TRBV27; CDR3aa: CASSSGEGGPWGGELFF